This T cell receptor beta chain was sequenced for a study of blood T cell repertoires in COVID-19. Study background: The samples span acute and convalescent COVID-19 from the United States, Italy and Spain. Sources were T cells, B-cell-depleted T cells, or PBMCs; the material itself was cDNA or gDNA.

Study processing details: The authors estimated nucleated cell counts from reference gene primer amplification. Using immunoSEQ multiplex PCR, the repertoire was profiled, and TCRdb retains in-frame clones only, with some absent. V and J calls and clone size follow that table, whereas D and trimming were derived from the DNA. The sample includes under 75,000 clones, 89% of them seen just once. The CDR3 is 16 residues long. V was shortened by 4 bases and J by 0 bases, with 13 bases between the two germline ends. In germline, CDR1 is SGHAT, CDR2 FQNNGV. This clone was picked up one time. The sequence derives from a man aged 45-65 years with active COVID-19. Sequencing used peripheral blood. V usage is TRBV11-2 and J usage is TRBJ2-1; the D gene is possibly TRBD1 (5 bases). The CDR3 nucleotides read TGTGCCAGCAGCTCGTTGACAGCGAGCTCCTACAATGAGCAGTTCTTC. The encoded protein is CASSSLTASSYNEQFF.